Listed below are T cell receptor beta chains from one sample, sequenced in a study of blood T cell repertoires in COVID-19. Sequenced by immunoSEQ multiplex PCR; TCRdb stores in-frame clones only, minus some. Here the sample spans approximately 500,000 clones, nearly 90% being singletons. The source material was peripheral blood. The receptors come from a man younger than 30 with COVID-19, enrolled during active disease. The CDR3 runs from the conserved cysteine through the conserved F or W. The order of the fields is CDR3 protein, CDR3 DNA, V gene, D gene, J gene, clone size. The D gene is left open where the match is weak. Clone sizes are given selectively: once, few, many, or a class where the clone is expanded.

CDR3 protein: CASSYSLPGQGYEQYF; CDR3 DNA: TGTGCCAGCAGTTATTCATTACCGGGACAGGGCTACGAGCAGTACTTC; V gene: TRBV6-5; D gene: TRBD1; J gene: TRBJ2-7; clone size: -
CDR3 protein: CASRSGTTYEQYF; CDR3 DNA: TGTGCCAGCAGGTCCGGGACAACTTACGAGCAGTACTTC; V gene: TRBV6-5; D gene: -; J gene: TRBJ2-7; clone size: -
CDR3 protein: CASSSGTAEDTQYF; CDR3 DNA: TGCGCCAGCAGCAGTGGGACTGCGGAGGATACGCAGTATTTT; V gene: TRBV5-1; D gene: -; J gene: TRBJ2-3; clone size: -
CDR3 protein: CASSPSGYYGYTF; CDR3 DNA: TGTGCCAGCAGCCCATCAGGGTACTATGGCTACACCTTC; V gene: TRBV9; D gene: -; J gene: TRBJ1-2; clone size: once
CDR3 protein: CASSVDRYSSGANVLTF; CDR3 DNA: TGTGCCAGCAGCGTAGATCGATACTCCTCTGGGGCCAACGTCCTGACTTTC; V gene: TRBV9; D gene: -; J gene: TRBJ2-6; clone size: -
CDR3 protein: CASSVGLAGGTDTQYF; CDR3 DNA: TGTGCCAGCAGCGTGGGACTAGCGGGGGGCACAGATACGCAGTATTTT; V gene: TRBV7-8; D gene: TRBD2; J gene: TRBJ2-3; clone size: -
CDR3 protein: CASSLVTGGESYEQYF; CDR3 DNA: TGCGCCAGCAGCTTGGTGACAGGGGGTGAGTCCTACGAGCAGTACTTC; V gene: TRBV5-1; D gene: TRBD1; J gene: TRBJ2-7; clone size: -
CDR3 protein: CASSSEGSVDEQYF; CDR3 DNA: TGTGCCAGTAGTAGTGAGGGCAGTGTCGACGAGCAGTACTTC; V gene: TRBV19; D gene: -; J gene: TRBJ2-7; clone size: -
CDR3 protein: CASSPAGVRDYEQYF; CDR3 DNA: TGTGCCAGCAGCCCAGCCGGGGTAAGGGACTACGAGCAGTACTTC; V gene: TRBV7-8; D gene: -; J gene: TRBJ2-7; clone size: -
CDR3 protein: CASSQVGDTIYF; CDR3 DNA: TGTGCCAGCAGCCAAGTAGGAGACACCATATATTTT; V gene: TRBV14; D gene: -; J gene: TRBJ1-3; clone size: -
CDR3 protein: CASSAGTYNEQFF; CDR3 DNA: TGTGCCAGCAGTGCCGGGACCTACAATGAGCAGTTCTTC; V gene: TRBV2; D gene: -; J gene: TRBJ2-1; clone size: -
CDR3 protein: CASSLDGALAHF; CDR3 DNA: TGTGCCAGCAGCTTAGACGGAGCCCTAGCCCACTTT; V gene: TRBV7-8; D gene: -; J gene: TRBJ1-6; clone size: -
CDR3 protein: CASSSRTGAPYNEQFF; CDR3 DNA: TGTGCCAGCAGCTCCCGGACAGGGGCCCCCTACAATGAGCAGTTCTTC; V gene: TRBV9; D gene: TRBD1; J gene: TRBJ2-1; clone size: -
CDR3 protein: CASSPMGLAGGTETQYF; CDR3 DNA: TGTGCCAGCTCACCAATGGGACTAGCGGGAGGTACAGAGACCCAGTACTTC; V gene: TRBV18; D gene: TRBD2; J gene: TRBJ2-5; clone size: -
CDR3 protein: CASSYGRGRSDTQYF; CDR3 DNA: TGTGCCAGCAGTTACGGCAGGGGGCGATCAGATACGCAGTATTTT; V gene: TRBV6-5; D gene: TRBD1; J gene: TRBJ2-3; clone size: -
CDR3 protein: CASSVAGGPTGELFF; CDR3 DNA: TGTGCCAGCAGCGTAGCGGGAGGTCCGACCGGGGAGCTGTTTTTT; V gene: TRBV9; D gene: TRBD2; J gene: TRBJ2-2; clone size: -
CDR3 protein: CASRPGGASEQYF; CDR3 DNA: TGTGCCAGCCGCCCCGGGGGGGCGAGCGAGCAGTACTTC; V gene: TRBV27; D gene: TRBD2; J gene: TRBJ2-7; clone size: -
CDR3 protein: CASSPKPTATFPEQYF; CDR3 DNA: TGTGCCAGCAGCCCAAAGCCGACTGCTACTTTCCCCGAGCAGTACTTC; V gene: TRBV14; D gene: -; J gene: TRBJ2-7; clone size: -
CDR3 protein: CASSLEGSGANVLTF; CDR3 DNA: TGTGCCAGCAGCTTGGAGGGATCTGGGGCCAACGTCCTGACTTTC; V gene: TRBV11-3; D gene: -; J gene: TRBJ2-6; clone size: -
CDR3 protein: CASMEQGRGEQFF; CDR3 DNA: TGCGCCAGCATGGAACAGGGACGCGGTGAGCAGTTCTTC; V gene: TRBV5-1; D gene: -; J gene: TRBJ2-1; clone size: few
CDR3 protein: CASSTYRGGYEQYF; CDR3 DNA: TGTGCCAGCAGCACCTACAGGGGGGGCTACGAGCAGTACTTC; V gene: TRBV6-5; D gene: -; J gene: TRBJ2-7; clone size: -
CDR3 protein: CASSPGPQGGSSGNTIYF; CDR3 DNA: TGTGCCAGCTCACCAGGACCTCAGGGAGGAAGCTCTGGAAACACCATATATTTT; V gene: TRBV18; D gene: -; J gene: TRBJ1-3; clone size: -
CDR3 protein: CASSGQGPYSGNTIYF; CDR3 DNA: TGCGCCAGCTCCGGGCAGGGGCCCTACTCTGGAAACACCATATATTTT; V gene: TRBV5-1; D gene: -; J gene: TRBJ1-3; clone size: -
CDR3 protein: CASSPHDYQETQYF; CDR3 DNA: TGTGCCAGCAGCCCCCATGACTATCAAGAGACCCAGTACTTC; V gene: TRBV5-4; D gene: -; J gene: TRBJ2-5; clone size: -
CDR3 protein: CASSIAGVSGAFF; CDR3 DNA: TGTGCCAGTAGTATTGCTGGTGTCTCGGGAGCTTTCTTT; V gene: TRBV19; D gene: -; J gene: TRBJ1-1; clone size: -
CDR3 protein: CASTRLRNTEAFF; CDR3 DNA: TGTGCCAGCACCCGCCTCAGGAACACTGAAGCTTTCTTT; V gene: TRBV6-5; D gene: -; J gene: TRBJ1-1; clone size: -
CDR3 protein: CASSLNYRAANTGELFF; CDR3 DNA: TGTGCCAGCAGTCTCAACTACAGGGCCGCGAACACCGGGGAGCTGTTTTTT; V gene: TRBV6-6; D gene: -; J gene: TRBJ2-2; clone size: -
CDR3 protein: CASSIGNRGLDEQFF; CDR3 DNA: TGTGCCAGTAGTATTGGGAACAGGGGGCTGGATGAGCAGTTCTTC; V gene: TRBV19; D gene: TRBD1; J gene: TRBJ2-1; clone size: -